One sample yielded the 32 T cell receptor beta chains listed below, sequenced in a study of cytomegalovirus exposure and HLA in healthy donors. A multiplex PCR was run with 60 Vbeta primers and 13 Jbeta primers. The protocol was immunoSEQ multiplex PCR, while the TCRdb copy is restricted to in-frame clones and leaves out a portion. The sample lists approximately 160,000 clones; around 79% were seen once. The sample consisted of PBMCs. Every receptor here comes from a woman aged 40 to 50 in good health and CMV-seropositive.

The V gene is TRBV6-1, the J gene TRBJ2-1, with a tentative D call TRBD1 (5 bases). The CDR3 contains 16 residues. Germline CDR1 is MNHNS and CDR2 is SASEGT. Between the trimmed V and J ends, which lost 1 base and 2 bases, there was a span of 12 bases. CDR3 DNA: TGTGCCAGCAGTGAAGTGGGGCAGGGCCCCTACAATGAGCAGTTCTTC. This sequence encodes CASSEVGQGPYNEQFF.

V is TRBV4-2 and J is TRBJ1-2, with a weak D call TRBD1 (5 bases). CDR1 is LGHNA and CDR2 is YNFKEQ in the germline V gene. The CDR3 spans 14 residues. Trimming removed 4 bases at V and 7 bases at J, with 16 bases between. DNA for the CDR3: TGTGCCAGCAGCCCCTTAGGAGGGGAAGCTGGCTACACCTTC. It encodes CASSPLGGEAGYTF.

V usage is TRBV11-2 and J usage is TRBJ2-7; TRBD2 aligns across 9 bases. The CDR3 is 15 amino acids. Germline CDR1 reads SGHAT; CDR2 reads FQNNGV. The junction had 5 bases not matched to a gene; V was cut back by 5 bases and J by 0 bases. The CDR3 reads CASSPRLADSYEQYF. In DNA, the CDR3 is TGTGCCAGCAGCCCCCGACTAGCGGACTCCTACGAGCAGTACTTC.

This chain links TRBV19 with TRBJ2-5, with 7 bases fitting TRBD2. The CDR3 totals 15 residues. CDR1 is LNHDA, CDR2 SQIVND, per germline (reference sequence). V lost 4 bases, J lost 1 base, and 6 bases stayed unmatched. The CDR3 region is CASSSRVAGQETQYF. CDR3 coding DNA: TGTGCCAGTAGTAGCCGGGTAGCGGGCCAAGAGACCCAGTACTTC.

The table lists this clone with a count of one. The chain employs TRBV7-7 and TRBJ2-2; 10 nucleotides align to TRBD2. Germline values: CDR1 SSHAT, CDR2 FNYEAQ (reference sequence). CDR3 length: 15 amino acids. V shed 5 bases and J 1 base; nucleotides not matched to a gene: 1. This chain's CDR3 is CASSRLAGNTGELFF. The CDR3 bases are TGTGCCAGCAGCCGACTAGCGGGGAACACCGGGGAGCTGTTTTTT.

The chain employs TRBV5-6 and TRBJ2-5; a possible D gene is TRBD1 (6 bases). CDR1 and CDR2 (germline): SGHDT, YYEEEE. Between the trimmed V and J ends, which lost 1 base and 4 bases, there was a span of 14 bases. This CDR3 region has 15 residues. As DNA, the CDR3 is TGTGCCAGCAGCTTGAAAGGCAGGGGTAGAGAGACCCAGTACTTC. This translates into CASSLKGRGRETQYF.

The rearrangement joins TRBV10-1 to TRBJ2-1, with 14 bases lining up with TRBD2. The CDR3 totals 15 residues. Looked up from germline, CDR1 is WNHNN and CDR2 is SYGVQD (reference sequence). V dropped 5 bases and J dropped 7; count of bases not matched to a gene: 4. The CDR3 spells CASSMGTSGSNEQFF. CDR3 DNA sequence: TGCGCCAGCAGTATGGGGACTAGCGGGAGTAATGAGCAGTTCTTC.

In this sample, this clone turned up a few times. V and J are TRBV5-6 and TRBJ1-1; 8 nucleotides agree with TRBD1. The CDR3 sequence is 15 residues long. The V segment lost 1 base and the J segment 1 base; nucleotides outside the gene matches: 3. The germline CDR1 and CDR2 sequences are SGHDT and YYEEEE. The chain's CDR3 is CASSLWTGKNTEAFF. DNA for the CDR3: TGTGCCAGCAGCTTGTGGACAGGGAAGAACACTGAAGCTTTCTTT.

The V call is TRBV6-5, the J call TRBJ1-1; 12 positions agree with TRBD1. The J segment lost 0 bases and the V segment lost 10 bases, leaving 6 bases of the junction unmatched. The germline gives CDR1 MNHEY, CDR2 SVGAGI. This CDR3 comprises 15 residues. The CDR3 loop is CATTGTGGLNTEAFF. CDR3 coding DNA: TGTGCCACCACCGGGACAGGGGGCCTGAACACTGAAGCTTTCTTT.

This sequence joins TRBV2 and TRBJ2-1; 9 bases map to TRBD2. The V gene end was trimmed by 6 bases and the J gene end by 8 bases; junction bases not matched to a gene: 8. From germline, CDR1 is SNHLY and CDR2 FYNNEI. The CDR3 totals 14 residues. CDR3 amino acids: CASSTSGRRDEQFF. CDR3 nucleotide sequence: TGTGCCAGCAGCACTAGCGGGCGTCGTGATGAGCAGTTCTTC.

The rearrangement joins TRBV5-1 to TRBJ2-7; unclear D gene. CDR3 length: 14 residues. V shed 4 bases and J shed 0 bases, with 11 bases lying between them. The germline V gene encodes CDR1 SGHRS and CDR2 YFSETQ. The CDR3 spells CASSHDWSSYEQYF. The DNA for the CDR3 is TGCGCCAGCAGCCACGACTGGAGCTCCTACGAGCAGTACTTC.

V is TRBV30 and J is TRBJ2-1, with D perhaps matching TRBD2 (5 bases). The germline CDR1 and CDR2 sequences are GTSNPN and SVGIG (reference sequence). The CDR3 consists of 15 residues. V dropped 2 bases and J dropped 3 bases, with 14 bases sitting between them. The CDR3 nucleotides are TGTGCCTGGAGTCTCAACCCCGGACTCTACAATGAGCAGTTCTTC. Translating it yields CAWSLNPGLYNEQFF.

The rearrangement uses TRBV6-5 and TRBJ2-1; 12 positions match TRBD2. The trim removed 0 bases at V and 6 bases at J, leaving 3 bases unmatched. Germline V gene data show CDR1 as MNHEY and CDR2 as SVGAGI. The CDR3 is 16 residues long. CDR3 nucleotides: TGTGCCAGCAGTTACTCGGGACTAGCGGGCCCCAATGAGCAGTTCTTC. This sequence encodes CASSYSGLAGPNEQFF.

The chain joins TRBV7-2 to TRBJ2-3, with D possibly being TRBD1 (5 bases). The V end was cut by 5 bases, the J end by 2 bases, with 14 bases between. This CDR3 contains 15 residues. Germline-derived CDR1 and CDR2 are SGHTA and FQGNSA. This chain's CDR3 is CASSASRQITDTQYF. In DNA form, the CDR3 reads TGTGCCAGCAGCGCTTCCCGACAGATCACAGATACGCAGTATTTT.

The count of this clone is one. The V and J genes are TRBV7-2 and TRBJ2-2, with 8 bases aligning to TRBD2. CDR1 is SGHTA and CDR2 is FQGNSA in the germline V gene. After removal of 1 base from V and 5 bases from J, the junction contained 6 bases not matched to a gene. The CDR3 runs to 16 residues. CDR3 bases: TGTGCCAGCAGCTTAGGAAGCGGGAGACAGACCGGGGAGCTGTTTTTT. Protein: CASSLGSGRQTGELFF.

The genes are TRBV11-2 and TRBJ2-6, with TRBD1 matching 7 bases. Germline lookup yields CDR1 SGHAT and CDR2 FQNNGV. Unmatched junction bases numbered 5, after V lost 5 bases and J lost 7 bases. This CDR3 is built from 14 residues. CDR3 loop: CASSPDRAANVLTF. In DNA form, the CDR3 reads TGTGCCAGCAGCCCCGACAGGGCCGCCAACGTCCTGACTTTC.

The chain uses TRBV6-1 and TRBJ1-1; tentative D call: TRBD1 (5 bases). This CDR3 has 14 residues. V shed 7 bases and J shed 7 bases, with 19 bases lying between them. The V gene's germline CDR1 is MNHNS and CDR2 SASEGT. CDR3 amino acids: CASTTLGGENEAFF. The CDR3 DNA follows: TGTGCCAGCACCACCCTGGGGGGGGAGAATGAAGCTTTCTTT.

V gene TRBV25-1 combines with J gene TRBJ1-4; D uncertain. The V end was cut by 6 bases, the J end by 8 bases, with 10 bases between. This CDR3 spans 12 amino acids. Germline CDR1 MGHDK, CDR2 SYGVNS. CDR3 in amino acids: CASSGSGEKLFF. The CDR3 DNA is TGTGCCAGCAGCGGTTCGGGAGAAAAACTGTTTTTT.

The genes are TRBV19 and TRBJ2-6; TRBD2 matches 12 bases. CDR3 length: 18 amino acids. Looked up from germline, CDR1 is LNHDA and CDR2 is SQIVND (reference sequence). The junction had 7 bases not matched to a gene; V was cut back by 5 bases and J by 2 bases. In DNA form, the CDR3 reads TGTGCCAGTAGTCGGGCTAGCGGGGGGGCCGCTGGGGCCAACGTCCTGACTTTC. It encodes CASSRASGGAAGANVLTF.

V usage is TRBV30 and J usage is TRBJ1-4, with D possibly matching TRBD1 (6 bases). The germline CDR1 and CDR2 sequences are GTSNPN and SVGIG (reference sequence). The V and J ends lost 3 bases and 8 bases respectively, with 16 bases between them. CDR3 length: 14 residues. The CDR3 spells CAWSPPGASEKLFF. The CDR3 nucleotides read TGTGCCTGGAGCCCTCCAGGGGCATCCGAAAAACTGTTTTTT.

The V gene is TRBV6-4, the J gene TRBJ2-1; 7 bases line up with TRBD2. Germline V gene lookup returns CDR1 MRHNA and CDR2 SNTAGT. Trimming cost V 1 base and J 0 bases; bases outside gene matches: 9. The CDR3 contains 18 residues. The CDR3 nucleotides are TGTGCCAGCAGTGACTTCGGGGCTAGCGGTCGCTCCTACAATGAGCAGTTCTTC. It yields the protein CASSDFGASGRSYNEQFF.

This clone was found once. V gene TRBV5-6 combines with J gene TRBJ2-1; 12 nucleotides agree with TRBD1. The V and J ends lost 4 bases and 3 bases, in that order; junction bases with no gene match: 5. CDR1 SGHDT and CDR2 YYEEEE come from the germline V gene. This CDR3 comprises 16 residues. The CDR3 loop is CASSPGTGGSYNEQFF. CDR3 sequence (DNA): TGTGCCAGCAGCCCTGGGACAGGGGGCAGCTACAATGAGCAGTTCTTC.

J is TRBJ1-1 and V is TRBV14; 7 bases map to TRBD1. Germline CDR1 is SGHDN and CDR2 is FVKESK. V shed 4 bases, J shed 2 bases, and the junction held 7 bases outside the gene matches. This CDR3 has 15 amino acids. CDR3 DNA: TGTGCCAGCAGCCTGACAGGGAGCCTCAACACTGAAGCTTTCTTT. It encodes CASSLTGSLNTEAFF.

The rearrangement uses TRBV6-1 and TRBJ2-2; 13 bases map to TRBD2. Trimming removed 4 bases from V and 3 bases from J; junction bases left unmatched: 5. CDR1 and CDR2 from the germline V gene are MNHNS and SASEGT. The CDR3 loop spans 17 amino acids. Written as DNA, the CDR3 is TGTGCCAGCAGTGGGACTAGCGGGAGAGCGGACACCGGGGAGCTGTTTTTT. This encodes CASSGTSGRADTGELFF.

V is TRBV6-6 and J is TRBJ1-1; D unresolved. The germline CDR1 and CDR2 sequences are MNHNY and SVGAGI (reference sequence). V was pared by 3 bases and J by 4 bases, with 18 bases between. This CDR3 contains 16 residues. CDR3 region: CASSYRSGRLGTEAFF. In DNA, the CDR3 is TGTGCCAGCAGTTATAGGTCGGGGAGGCTGGGCACTGAAGCTTTCTTT.

The chain links TRBV6-5 to TRBJ1-5; D call uncertain. The CDR3 spans 15 residues. Germline-derived CDR1 and CDR2 are MNHEY and SVGAGI. V lost 6 bases and J lost 0, with 12 bases in between. The CDR3 here is CASRKRETSNQPQHF. CDR3 DNA sequence: TGTGCCAGCAGAAAGAGGGAGACTAGCAATCAGCCCCAGCATTTT.

This clone was detected once. The chain is built from TRBV4-3 and TRBJ1-5; 9 bases agree with TRBD1. The length of the CDR3 is 17 residues. The germline CDR1 and CDR2 sequences are LGHNA and YSLEER. The junction had 6 bases not matched to a gene; V was cut back by 1 base and J by 2 bases. The CDR3 DNA reads as TGCGCCAGCAGCCAAGCTTACAGGGGGCTCGGCAATCAGCCCCAGCATTTT. Protein sequence: CASSQAYRGLGNQPQHF.

The chain combines TRBV27 with TRBJ2-3, with D perhaps TRBD1 (5 bases). This CDR3 spans 15 amino acids. Germline loops: CDR1 MNHEY, CDR2 SMNVEV (reference sequence). Deletions cut 5 bases from V and 6 bases from J, with 18 bases between. The CDR3 DNA follows: TGTGCCAGCAGTCCAACACAGGTCCCAAAGGATACGCAGTATTTT. It encodes CASSPTQVPKDTQYF.

V and J are TRBV9 and TRBJ1-1; 7 bases map to TRBD1. Losses at the gene ends were 0 bases for V and 1 base for J; bases not matched to a gene: 3. The CDR3 sequence is 15 residues long. Germline loops: CDR1 SGDLS, CDR2 YYNGEE. CDR3 in DNA: TGTGCCAGCAGCGTAGAGGGGGCTCCGAACACTGAAGCTTTCTTT. This encodes CASSVEGAPNTEAFF.

The genes are TRBV28 and TRBJ1-5; TRBD1 aligns across 9 bases. Germline CDR1 MDHEN, CDR2 SYDVKM. The trim removed 6 bases at V and 6 bases at J, leaving 9 bases unmatched. The CDR3 has 15 residues. CDR3 sequence: CASSPATGGRQPQHF. Here the CDR3 DNA reads TGTGCCAGCAGCCCCGCTACAGGGGGCCGTCAGCCCCAGCATTTT.

CDR3 residues: CASSIGGLAGAYEQYF. The CDR3, as DNA: TGTGCCAGTAGTATAGGGGGGCTAGCGGGAGCCTACGAGCAGTACTTC. The chain joins TRBV19 to TRBJ2-7; TRBD2 agrees at 10 bases. The CDR3 is 16 amino acids. Per germline, CDR1 LNHDA and CDR2 SQIVND (reference sequence). V lost 1 base, J lost 2 bases, and 5 bases stayed unmatched. The whole variable domain, filled in from reference TRBV19 and TRBJ2-7, reads DGGITQSPKYLFRKEGQNVTLSCEQNLNHDAMYWYRQDPGQGLRLIYYSQIVNDFQKGDIAEGYSVSREKKESFPLTVTSAQKNPTAFYLCASSIGGLAGAYEQYFGPGTRLTVT.

The V and J genes are TRBV5-1 and TRBJ2-3, with 7 positions matching TRBD2. The CDR3 length is 15 residues. V was clipped by 4 bases and J by 2 bases; unmatched bases: 7. The germline V gene encodes CDR1 SGHRS and CDR2 YFSETQ. In nucleotides, the CDR3 is TGCGCCAGCAGCGCGAGCGGGGAATACACAGATACGCAGTATTTT. Encoded protein: CASSASGEYTDTQYF. The full variable domain, its missing parts supplied by reference TRBV5-1 and TRBJ2-3, is KAGVTQTPRYLIKTRGQQVTLSCSPISGHRSVSWYQQTPGQGLQFLFEYFSETQRNKGNFPGRFSGRQFSNSRSEMNVSTLELGDSALYLCASSASGEYTDTQYFGPGTRLTVL.